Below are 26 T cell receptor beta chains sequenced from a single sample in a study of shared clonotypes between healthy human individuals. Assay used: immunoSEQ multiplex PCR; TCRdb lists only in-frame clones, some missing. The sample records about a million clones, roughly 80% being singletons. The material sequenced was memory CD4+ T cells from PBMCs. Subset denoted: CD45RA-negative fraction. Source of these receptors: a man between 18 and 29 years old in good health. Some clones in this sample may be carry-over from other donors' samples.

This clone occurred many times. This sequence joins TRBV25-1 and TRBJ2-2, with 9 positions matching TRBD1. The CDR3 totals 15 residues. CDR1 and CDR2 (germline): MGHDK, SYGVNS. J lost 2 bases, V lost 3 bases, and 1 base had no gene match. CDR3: CASSEDRGNTGELFF. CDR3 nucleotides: TGTGCCAGCAGTGAGGACAGGGGAAACACCGGGGAGCTGTTTTTT.

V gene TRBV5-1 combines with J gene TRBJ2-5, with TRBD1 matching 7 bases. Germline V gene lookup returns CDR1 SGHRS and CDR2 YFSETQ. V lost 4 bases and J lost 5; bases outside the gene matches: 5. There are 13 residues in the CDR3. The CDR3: CASSHRGRETQYF. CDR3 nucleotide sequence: TGCGCCAGCAGCCACAGGGGAAGGGAGACCCAGTACTTC. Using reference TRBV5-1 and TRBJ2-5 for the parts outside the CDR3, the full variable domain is KAGVTQTPRYLIKTRGQQVTLSCSPISGHRSVSWYQQTPGQGLQFLFEYFSETQRNKGNFPGRFSGRQFSNSRSEMNVSTLELGDSALYLCASSHRGRETQYFGPGTRLLVL.

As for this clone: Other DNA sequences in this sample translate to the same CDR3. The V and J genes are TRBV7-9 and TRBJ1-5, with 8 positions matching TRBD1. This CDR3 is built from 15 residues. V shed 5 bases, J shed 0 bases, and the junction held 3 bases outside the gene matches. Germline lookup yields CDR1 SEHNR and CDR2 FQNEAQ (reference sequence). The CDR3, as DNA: TGTGCCAGCAGCCCGACAGGGGATAGCAATCAGCCCCAGCATTTT. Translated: CASSPTGDSNQPQHF.

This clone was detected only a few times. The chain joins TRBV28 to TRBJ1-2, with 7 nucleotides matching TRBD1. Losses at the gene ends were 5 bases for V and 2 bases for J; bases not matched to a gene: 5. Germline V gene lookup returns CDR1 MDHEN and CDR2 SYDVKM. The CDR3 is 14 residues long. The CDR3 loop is CASSRWDRNYGYTF. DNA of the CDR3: TGTGCCAGCAGTAGATGGGACAGAAACTATGGCTACACCTTC.

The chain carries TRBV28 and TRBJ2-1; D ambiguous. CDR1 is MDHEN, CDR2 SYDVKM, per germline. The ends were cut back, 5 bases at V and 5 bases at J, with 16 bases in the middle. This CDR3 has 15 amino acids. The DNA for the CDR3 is TGTGCCAGCAGTCTCACTCCCGAAAAAGACAATGAGCAGTTCTTC. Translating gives CASSLTPEKDNEQFF.

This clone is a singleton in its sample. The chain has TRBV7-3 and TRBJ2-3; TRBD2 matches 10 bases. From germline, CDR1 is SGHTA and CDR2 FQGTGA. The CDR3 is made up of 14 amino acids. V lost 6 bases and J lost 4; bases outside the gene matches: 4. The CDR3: CASSRTSGADTQYF. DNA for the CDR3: TGTGCCAGCAGTCGGACTAGCGGTGCAGATACGCAGTATTTT.

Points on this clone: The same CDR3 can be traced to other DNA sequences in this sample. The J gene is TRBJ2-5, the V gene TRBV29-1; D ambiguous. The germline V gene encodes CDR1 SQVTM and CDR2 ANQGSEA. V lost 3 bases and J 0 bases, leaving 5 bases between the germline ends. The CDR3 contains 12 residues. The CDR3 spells CSVDRYQETQYF. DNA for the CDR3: TGCAGCGTTGACAGGTACCAAGAGACCCAGTACTTC.

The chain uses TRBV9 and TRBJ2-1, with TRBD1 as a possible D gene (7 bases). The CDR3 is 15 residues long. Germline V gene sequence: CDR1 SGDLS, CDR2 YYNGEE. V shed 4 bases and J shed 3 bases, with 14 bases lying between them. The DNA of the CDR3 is TGTGCCAGCAGCCCAGGAGGGGGCAACTACAATGAGCAGTTCTTC. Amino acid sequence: CASSPGGGNYNEQFF.

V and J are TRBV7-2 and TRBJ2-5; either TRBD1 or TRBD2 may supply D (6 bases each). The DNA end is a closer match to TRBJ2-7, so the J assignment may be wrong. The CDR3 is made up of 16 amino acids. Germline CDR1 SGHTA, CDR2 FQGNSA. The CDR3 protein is CASSLGRWGASYEQYF. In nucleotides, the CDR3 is TGTGCCAGCAGCTTAGGCCGGTGGGGGGCCAGCTACGAGCAGTACTTC.

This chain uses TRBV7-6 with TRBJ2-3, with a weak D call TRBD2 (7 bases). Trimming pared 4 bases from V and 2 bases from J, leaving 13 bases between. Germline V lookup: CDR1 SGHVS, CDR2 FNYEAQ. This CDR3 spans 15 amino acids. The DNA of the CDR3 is TGTGCCAGCAGCTCCAGGGGAGGGCCCACAGATACGCAGTATTTT. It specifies CASSSRGGPTDTQYF.

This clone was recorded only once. In DNA, the CDR3 is TGTGCCAGCAGCCCGAGAGAGAGCCATGGCTACACCTTC. It codes for CASSPRESHGYTF. J is TRBJ1-2 and V is TRBV7-2; unclear D gene. The CDR3 has 13 amino acids. Per the germline V gene, CDR1 is SGHTA and CDR2 is FQGNSA. Trimming left V 5 bases short and J 6 bases short, with 13 bases between.

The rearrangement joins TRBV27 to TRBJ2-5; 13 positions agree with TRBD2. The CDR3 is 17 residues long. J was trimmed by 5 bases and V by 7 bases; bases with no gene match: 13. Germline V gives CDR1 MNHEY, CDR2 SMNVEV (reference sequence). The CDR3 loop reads CASNLSRLAGGGETQYF. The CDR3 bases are TGTGCCAGCAATTTGAGCAGACTAGCGGGAGGCGGGGAGACCCAGTACTTC.

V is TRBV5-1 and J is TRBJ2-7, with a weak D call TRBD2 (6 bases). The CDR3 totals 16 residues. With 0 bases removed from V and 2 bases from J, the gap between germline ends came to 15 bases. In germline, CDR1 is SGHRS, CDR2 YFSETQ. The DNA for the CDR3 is TGCGCCAGCAGCTTGGGCCTGGGGGACTCGACCTACGAGCAGTACTTC. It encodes CASSLGLGDSTYEQYF. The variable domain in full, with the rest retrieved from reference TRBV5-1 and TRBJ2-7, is KAGVTQTPRYLIKTRGQQVTLSCSPISGHRSVSWYQQTPGQGLQFLFEYFSETQRNKGNFPGRFSGRQFSNSRSEMNVSTLELGDSALYLCASSLGLGDSTYEQYFGPGTRLTVT.

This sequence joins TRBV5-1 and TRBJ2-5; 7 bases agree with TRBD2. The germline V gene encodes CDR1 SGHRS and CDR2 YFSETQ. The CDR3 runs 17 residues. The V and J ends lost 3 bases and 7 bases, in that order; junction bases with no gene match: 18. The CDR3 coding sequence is TGCGCCAGCAGCTCATCAATCAAGACTAGCAGAGAGGGGACCCAGTACTTC. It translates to CASSSSIKTSREGTQYF.

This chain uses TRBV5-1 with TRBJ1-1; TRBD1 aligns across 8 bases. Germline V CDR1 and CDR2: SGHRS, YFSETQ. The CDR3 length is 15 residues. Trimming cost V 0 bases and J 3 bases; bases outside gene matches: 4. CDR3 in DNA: TGCGCCAGCAGCTTGGTAACAGGGGGTGACACTGAAGCTTTCTTT. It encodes CASSLVTGGDTEAFF. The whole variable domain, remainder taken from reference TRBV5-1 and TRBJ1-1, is KAGVTQTPRYLIKTRGQQVTLSCSPISGHRSVSWYQQTPGQGLQFLFEYFSETQRNKGNFPGRFSGRQFSNSRSEMNVSTLELGDSALYLCASSLVTGGDTEAFFGQGTRLTVV.

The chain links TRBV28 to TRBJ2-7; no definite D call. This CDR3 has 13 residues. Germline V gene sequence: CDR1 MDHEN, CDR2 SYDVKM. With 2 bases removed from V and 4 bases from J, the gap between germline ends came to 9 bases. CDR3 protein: CASSLGPRYEQYF. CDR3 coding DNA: TGTGCCAGCAGTTTAGGTCCCCGGTACGAGCAGTACTTC.

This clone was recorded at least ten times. The CDR3 bases are TGTGCCTGGAACAGGGCGAACACTGAAGCTTTCTTT. This sequence encodes CAWNRANTEAFF. This rearrangement joins TRBV30 to TRBJ1-1; possible D gene TRBD1, 6 bases. Per the germline V gene, CDR1 is GTSNPN and CDR2 is SVGIG (reference sequence). This CDR3 is built from 12 residues. Trimming stripped 4 bases from V and 1 base from J, with 7 bases between.

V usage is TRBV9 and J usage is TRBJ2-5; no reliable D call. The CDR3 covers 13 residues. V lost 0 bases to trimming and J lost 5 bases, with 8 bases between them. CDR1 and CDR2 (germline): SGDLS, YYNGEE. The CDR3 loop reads CASSVAVGETQYF. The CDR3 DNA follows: TGTGCCAGCAGCGTAGCCGTCGGGGAGACCCAGTACTTC.

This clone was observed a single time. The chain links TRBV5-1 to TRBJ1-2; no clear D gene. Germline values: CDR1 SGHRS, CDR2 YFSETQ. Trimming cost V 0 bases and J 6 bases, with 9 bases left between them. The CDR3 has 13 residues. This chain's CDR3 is CASSLAFADGYTF. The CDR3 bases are TGCGCCAGCAGCTTGGCCTTCGCGGATGGCTACACCTTC.

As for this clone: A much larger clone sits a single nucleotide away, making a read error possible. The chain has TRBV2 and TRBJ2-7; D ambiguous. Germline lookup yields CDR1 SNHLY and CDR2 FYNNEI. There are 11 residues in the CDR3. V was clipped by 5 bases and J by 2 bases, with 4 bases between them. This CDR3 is CASSYAYEQYF. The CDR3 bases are TGTGCCAGCAGTTACGCCTACGAGCAGTACTTC.

CDR3 in amino acids: CASSVRGQNTEAFF. Written as DNA, the CDR3 is TGCGCCAGCAGCGTCCGAGGACAGAACACTGAAGCTTTCTTT. This rearrangement joins TRBV5-1 to TRBJ1-1, with TRBD1 as a possible D gene (5 bases). The CDR3 spans 14 residues. CDR1 is SGHRS and CDR2 is YFSETQ in the germline V gene. The V and J ends lost 4 bases and 1 base respectively, with 11 bases between them.

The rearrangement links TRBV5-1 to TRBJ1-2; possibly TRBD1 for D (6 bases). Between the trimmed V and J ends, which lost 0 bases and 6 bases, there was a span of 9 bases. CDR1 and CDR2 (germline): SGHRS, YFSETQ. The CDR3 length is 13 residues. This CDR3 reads CASSLDRADGYTF. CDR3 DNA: TGCGCCAGCAGCTTGGACAGGGCGGATGGCTACACCTTC.

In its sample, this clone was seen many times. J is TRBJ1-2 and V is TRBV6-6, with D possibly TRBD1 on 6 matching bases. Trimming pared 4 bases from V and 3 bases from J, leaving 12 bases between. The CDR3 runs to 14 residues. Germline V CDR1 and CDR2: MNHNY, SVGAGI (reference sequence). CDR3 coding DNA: TGTGCCAGCAGTTCCCAGGACAGACACTATGGCTACACCTTC. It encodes CASSSQDRHYGYTF.

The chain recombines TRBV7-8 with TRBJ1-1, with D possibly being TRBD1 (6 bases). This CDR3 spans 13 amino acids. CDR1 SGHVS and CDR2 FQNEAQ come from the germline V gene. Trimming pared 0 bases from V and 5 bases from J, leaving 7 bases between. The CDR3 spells CASSLAQGTEAFF. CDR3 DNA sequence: TGTGCCAGCAGCTTAGCACAGGGAACTGAAGCTTTCTTT.

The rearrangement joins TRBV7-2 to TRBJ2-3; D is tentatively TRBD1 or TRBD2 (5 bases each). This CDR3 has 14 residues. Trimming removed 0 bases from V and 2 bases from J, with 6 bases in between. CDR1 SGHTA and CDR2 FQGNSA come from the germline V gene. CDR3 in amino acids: CASSLAGDTDTQYF. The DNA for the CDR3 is TGTGCCAGCAGCTTAGCGGGGGACACAGATACGCAGTATTTT.

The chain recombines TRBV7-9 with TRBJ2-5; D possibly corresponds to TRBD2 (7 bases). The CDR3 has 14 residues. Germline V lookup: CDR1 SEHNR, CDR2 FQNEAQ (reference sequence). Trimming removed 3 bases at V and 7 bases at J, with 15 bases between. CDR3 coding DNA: TGTGCCAGCAGCTTCGGGGGGCGAGGGCTGACCCAGTACTTC. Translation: CASSFGGRGLTQYF. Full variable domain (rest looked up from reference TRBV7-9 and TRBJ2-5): DTGVSQNPRHKITKRGQNVTFRCDPISEHNRLYWYRQTLGQGPEFLTYFQNEAQLEKSRLLSDRFSAERPKGSFSTLEIQRTEQGDSAMYLCASSFGGRGLTQYFGPGTRLLVL.